This TCR beta chain stems from a study of CD8+ T cells in alopecia areata. Study-level background: Tofacitinib was given for 6 to 18 months, then stopped for 6 months.

This clone turned up a few times. Its target is unknown. Samples from alopecia areata patients were lesional scalp punch biopsies and peripheral blood. PBMCs served as the source from which CD4+ and CD8+ T cells were sorted. Study-wide results and caveats: Mice showed clearer TCR sharing than patients did, a gap that was possibly HLA-related.

Extracted RNA was reverse transcribed, and the resulting cDNA served as sequencing template. Profiling relied on immunoSEQ multiplex PCR, and the TCRdb table lists in-frame clones only, not all of them. The sample consists of over 120,000 clones, roughly 50% of them appearing once. Trimming took 3 bases from V and 5 from J; bases not matched to a gene: 7. Germline CDR1 and CDR2: SGHRS and YFSETQ. This CDR3 comprises 14 residues. The genes are TRBV5-1 and TRBJ2-5, with 7 bases identical to TRBD2. The sample in question was CD4+ T cells sorted from blood, obtained at week 0. This receptor was taken from a human donor with alopecia areata. DNA of the CDR3: TGCGCCAGCAGCTCCCGGACTAGTTGGGAGACCCAGTACTTC. Protein sequence: CASSSRTSWETQYF.